A selection of T cell receptor beta chains follows, all from one sample in a study of shared clonotypes between healthy human individuals. Assay: immunoSEQ multiplex PCR; the TCRdb copy retains only in-frame clones and omits some. The data show some 680,000 clones, 60% to 75% seen once. Sequenced material: memory CD4+ T cells sorted from blood. Receptors were obtained from a woman in her twenties or thirties in good health. Each CDR3 is given with its conserved first and last residue. The order of the fields is V gene, J gene, clone size, D gene, CDR3 protein, CDR3 DNA. The D gene is left open where the match is weak. Size values are once, few and many counts, or a class for expanded clones, and some rows have none.

v_gene: TRBV18
j_gene: TRBJ2-7
abundance: NA
d_gene: TRBD1
CDR3aa: CASSPGTGRHEQYF
CDR3nt: TGTGCCAGCTCACCCGGGACAGGGCGCCACGAGCAGTACTTC

v_gene: TRBV11-2
j_gene: TRBJ1-4
abundance: NA
d_gene: NA
CDR3aa: CASSQSYRGSRTNEKLFF
CDR3nt: TGTGCCAGCAGCCAATCCTATCGGGGCAGCAGGACAAATGAAAAACTGTTTTTT

v_gene: TRBV10-3
j_gene: TRBJ1-1
abundance: NA
d_gene: NA
CDR3aa: CAIRGPSNTEAFF
CDR3nt: TGTGCCATCAGGGGCCCTTCCAACACTGAAGCTTTCTTT

v_gene: TRBV5-1
j_gene: TRBJ2-1
abundance: many
d_gene: TRBD2
CDR3aa: CASSDGSGSYNEQFF
CDR3nt: TGCGCCAGCAGCGATGGTAGCGGGAGCTACAATGAGCAGTTCTTC

v_gene: TRBV18
j_gene: TRBJ2-3
abundance: NA
d_gene: NA
CDR3aa: CASSHATDTQYF
CDR3nt: TGTGCCAGCTCACACGCCACAGATACGCAGTATTTT

v_gene: TRBV29-1
j_gene: TRBJ1-1
abundance: NA
d_gene: NA
CDR3aa: CSVERGLNTEAFF
CDR3nt: TGCAGCGTTGAACGGGGGTTGAACACTGAAGCTTTCTTT

v_gene: TRBV13
j_gene: TRBJ1-1
abundance: NA
d_gene: NA
CDR3aa: CASSQVRLNTEAFF
CDR3nt: TGTGCCAGCAGCCAAGTTAGGCTAAACACTGAAGCTTTCTTT

v_gene: TRBV6-6
j_gene: TRBJ2-2
abundance: few
d_gene: NA
CDR3aa: CASSYKAQYTGELFF
CDR3nt: TGTGCCAGCAGTTACAAGGCACAATACACCGGGGAGCTGTTTTTT

v_gene: TRBV28
j_gene: TRBJ1-1
abundance: NA
d_gene: NA
CDR3aa: CASSPRTWGKAFF
CDR3nt: TGTGCCAGCAGTCCAAGGACGTGGGGGAAAGCTTTCTTT

v_gene: TRBV19
j_gene: TRBJ2-2
abundance: NA
d_gene: NA
CDR3aa: CASTPSGVTGELFF
CDR3nt: TGTGCCAGTACCCCCTCCGGGGTAACCGGGGAGCTGTTTTTT

v_gene: TRBV28
j_gene: TRBJ2-6
abundance: NA
d_gene: NA
CDR3aa: CASSSGATPSGANVLTF
CDR3nt: TGTGCCAGCAGCTCAGGGGCGACACCCTCTGGGGCCAACGTCCTGACTTTC

v_gene: TRBV29-1
j_gene: TRBJ1-1
abundance: NA
d_gene: TRBD1
CDR3aa: CTTGGGRNTEAFF
CDR3nt: TGCACCACAGGAGGGGGCAGGAACACTGAAGCTTTCTTT

v_gene: TRBV7-2
j_gene: TRBJ2-7
abundance: NA
d_gene: TRBD1
CDR3aa: CASSLQQGVVYEQYF
CDR3nt: TGTGCCAGCAGCTTACAACAGGGGGTAGTCTACGAGCAGTACTTC

v_gene: TRBV7-2
j_gene: TRBJ2-7
abundance: NA
d_gene: TRBD2
CDR3aa: CASSAQRDVEQYF
CDR3nt: TGTGCCAGCAGCGCCCAGCGGGACGTCGAGCAGTACTTC

v_gene: TRBV7-9
j_gene: TRBJ1-2
abundance: many
d_gene: NA
CDR3aa: CASSFPGRLGYTF
CDR3nt: TGTGCCAGCAGCTTTCCAGGGAGACTTGGCTACACCTTC

v_gene: TRBV4-1
j_gene: TRBJ2-2
abundance: NA
d_gene: TRBD2
CDR3aa: CASSPAGGEFYDTGELFF
CDR3nt: TGCGCCAGCAGCCCCGCCGGGGGGGAGTTTTACGACACCGGGGAGCTGTTTTTT

v_gene: TRBV2
j_gene: TRBJ2-3
abundance: NA
d_gene: TRBD2
CDR3aa: CASSVTREWDTQYF
CDR3nt: TGTGCCAGCAGTGTCACGCGGGAGTGGGATACGCAGTATTTT

v_gene: TRBV7-2
j_gene: TRBJ2-5
abundance: NA
d_gene: TRBD2
CDR3aa: CASSFSERGGSKTQYF
CDR3nt: TGTGCCAGCAGCTTCAGTGAGCGCGGGGGGTCTAAGACCCAGTACTTC

v_gene: TRBV27
j_gene: TRBJ2-3
abundance: NA
d_gene: NA
CDR3aa: CATGAGSRDTQYF
CDR3nt: TGTGCCACCGGGGCGGGGAGTCGAGATACGCAGTATTTT

v_gene: TRBV11-2
j_gene: TRBJ2-3
abundance: NA
d_gene: TRBD2
CDR3aa: CASSPQLAHTQYF
CDR3nt: TGTGCCAGCAGCCCGCAACTAGCGCATACGCAGTATTTT

v_gene: TRBV19
j_gene: TRBJ2-4
abundance: few
d_gene: TRBD1
CDR3aa: CASSIQGQGAKNIQYF
CDR3nt: TGTGCCAGTAGTATACAAGGACAGGGGGCCAAAAACATTCAGTACTTC

v_gene: TRBV28
j_gene: TRBJ2-2
abundance: NA
d_gene: NA
CDR3aa: CASSLAGRMNTGELFF
CDR3nt: TGTGCCAGCAGTTTAGCCGGACGAATGAACACCGGGGAGCTGTTTTTT

v_gene: TRBV18
j_gene: TRBJ2-7
abundance: few
d_gene: TRBD1
CDR3aa: CASSPPVVQGTSYEQYF
CDR3nt: TGTGCCAGCTCACCACCGGTTGTACAGGGGACCTCCTACGAGCAGTACTTC

v_gene: TRBV5-5
j_gene: TRBJ2-4
abundance: few
d_gene: NA
CDR3aa: CASSLGVAKNIQYF
CDR3nt: TGTGCCAGCAGCTTGGGAGTAGCCAAAAACATTCAGTACTTC

v_gene: TRBV7-2
j_gene: TRBJ2-3
abundance: few
d_gene: TRBD2
CDR3aa: CASSSPLGLAYTQYF
CDR3nt: TGTGCCAGCAGCTCCCCCCTGGGACTAGCGTATACGCAGTATTTT

v_gene: TRBV7-6
j_gene: TRBJ2-7
abundance: NA
d_gene: NA
CDR3aa: CASSLEVRGGWTGSSYEQYF
CDR3nt: TGTGCCAGCAGCTTAGAGGTTCGGGGGGGCTGGACAGGGAGCTCCTACGAGCAGTACTTC

v_gene: TRBV28
j_gene: TRBJ2-7
abundance: NA
d_gene: NA
CDR3aa: CASSFLAFEQYF
CDR3nt: TGTGCCAGCAGCTTCCTAGCGTTCGAGCAGTACTTC

v_gene: TRBV27
j_gene: TRBJ2-7
abundance: NA
d_gene: TRBD2
CDR3aa: CASSLTGGRDEQYF
CDR3nt: TGTGCCAGCAGTTTGACGGGAGGGAGAGACGAGCAGTACTTC

v_gene: TRBV7-8
j_gene: TRBJ2-2
abundance: NA
d_gene: TRBD2
CDR3aa: CASSESGISPGELFF
CDR3nt: TGTGCCAGCAGCGAAAGCGGGATTAGTCCCGGGGAGCTGTTTTTT

v_gene: TRBV14
j_gene: TRBJ2-3
abundance: NA
d_gene: NA
CDR3aa: CASSRGGGGADTQYF
CDR3nt: TGTGCCAGCAGCCGCGGGGGAGGGGGCGCAGATACGCAGTATTTT

v_gene: TRBV28
j_gene: TRBJ2-7
abundance: NA
d_gene: TRBD2
CDR3aa: CAIAGGVAGLVGYEQYF
CDR3nt: TGTGCCATTGCCGGGGGGGTAGCGGGACTTGTCGGCTACGAGCAGTACTTC

v_gene: TRBV5-1
j_gene: TRBJ2-3
abundance: NA
d_gene: NA
CDR3aa: CASSYATTRGTDTQYF
CDR3nt: TGCGCCAGCAGTTACGCAACAACCAGGGGCACAGATACGCAGTATTTT

v_gene: TRBV5-1
j_gene: TRBJ1-2
abundance: NA
d_gene: NA
CDR3aa: CASSLVGADLYGYTF
CDR3nt: TGCGCCAGCAGCTTGGTGGGGGCTGATCTCTATGGCTACACCTTC

v_gene: TRBV2
j_gene: TRBJ2-3
abundance: NA
d_gene: TRBD2
CDR3aa: CASVWTSGSTDTQYF
CDR3nt: TGTGCCAGTGTGTGGACTAGCGGGAGCACAGATACGCAGTATTTT

v_gene: TRBV7-9
j_gene: TRBJ2-3
abundance: many
d_gene: TRBD1
CDR3aa: CASSLSGGEFVDTQYF
CDR3nt: TGTGCCAGCAGCTTATCAGGGGGCGAATTTGTAGATACGCAGTATTTT

v_gene: TRBV28
j_gene: TRBJ1-2
abundance: NA
d_gene: NA
CDR3aa: CASSLNYGYTF
CDR3nt: TGTGCCAGCAGCCTAAACTATGGCTACACCTTC

v_gene: TRBV28
j_gene: TRBJ1-3
abundance: few
d_gene: NA
CDR3aa: CASSESYKGLNTIYF
CDR3nt: TGTGCCAGCAGTGAATCATACAAGGGTTTAAACACCATATATTTT

v_gene: TRBV30
j_gene: TRBJ1-5
abundance: NA
d_gene: NA
CDR3aa: CAWNAGMGQPQHF
CDR3nt: TGTGCCTGGAACGCAGGCATGGGGCAGCCCCAGCATTTT

v_gene: TRBV5-1
j_gene: TRBJ2-6
abundance: NA
d_gene: NA
CDR3aa: CASSQAVSGANVLTF
CDR3nt: TGCGCCAGCAGCCAGGCCGTCTCTGGGGCCAACGTCCTGACTTTC

v_gene: TRBV5-1
j_gene: TRBJ2-5
abundance: NA
d_gene: NA
CDR3aa: CASSLGGGETQYF
CDR3nt: TGCGCCAGCAGCTTAGGAGGGGGAGAGACCCAGTACTTC

v_gene: TRBV29-1
j_gene: TRBJ2-7
abundance: NA
d_gene: NA
CDR3aa: CSVAIPGRSSYEQYF
CDR3nt: TGCAGCGTTGCCATACCGGGACGGAGCTCCTACGAGCAGTACTTC

v_gene: TRBV27
j_gene: TRBJ2-1
abundance: NA
d_gene: TRBD1
CDR3aa: CASRTPGQGPGLDEQFF
CDR3nt: TGTGCCAGCAGAACACCGGGACAGGGGCCGGGACTCGATGAGCAGTTCTTC

v_gene: TRBV5-1
j_gene: TRBJ2-3
abundance: NA
d_gene: NA
CDR3aa: CASSQGSPTDTQYF
CDR3nt: TGCGCCAGCAGTCAGGGGAGTCCCACAGATACGCAGTATTTT

v_gene: TRBV6-5
j_gene: TRBJ2-3
abundance: NA
d_gene: NA
CDR3aa: CASSPGDTQYF
CDR3nt: TGTGCCAGCAGTCCCGGAGATACGCAGTATTTT

v_gene: TRBV11-2
j_gene: TRBJ2-5
abundance: once
d_gene: TRBD1
CDR3aa: CASSSGQVSQQTQYF
CDR3nt: TGTGCCAGCAGCTCCGGACAGGTTTCGCAGCAGACCCAGTACTTC

v_gene: TRBV7-9
j_gene: TRBJ2-3
abundance: NA
d_gene: TRBD2
CDR3aa: CASSLSGLLDTQYF
CDR3nt: TGTGCCAGCAGCTTATCGGGACTACTTGATACGCAGTATTTT

v_gene: TRBV25-1
j_gene: TRBJ2-7
abundance: NA
d_gene: TRBD1
CDR3aa: CASSESGAGGAYEQYF
CDR3nt: TGTGCCAGCAGTGAATCTGGGGCAGGGGGCGCATACGAGCAGTACTTC

v_gene: TRBV7-2
j_gene: TRBJ1-6
abundance: NA
d_gene: NA
CDR3aa: CASRATSLSSYNSPLHF
CDR3nt: TGTGCCAGCAGAGCGACAAGCCTGAGCTCCTATAATTCACCCCTCCACTTT

v_gene: TRBV5-4
j_gene: TRBJ2-7
abundance: NA
d_gene: TRBD2
CDR3aa: CASSLSWREGLSYEQYF
CDR3nt: TGTGCCAGCAGCTTGAGTTGGCGGGAGGGCCTCTCCTACGAGCAGTACTTC

v_gene: TRBV5-1
j_gene: TRBJ1-4
abundance: few
d_gene: NA
CDR3aa: CASSLDDEKLFF
CDR3nt: TGCGCCAGCAGCTTGGATGATGAAAAACTGTTTTTT

v_gene: TRBV5-4
j_gene: TRBJ2-7
abundance: NA
d_gene: NA
CDR3aa: CASSLDRYSEQYF
CDR3nt: TGTGCCAGCAGCTTGGACAGGTACTCCGAGCAGTACTTC

v_gene: TRBV5-1
j_gene: TRBJ2-7
abundance: NA
d_gene: NA
CDR3aa: CASSPGSTTYEQYF
CDR3nt: TGCGCCAGCAGCCCGGGGTCTACCACGTACGAGCAGTACTTC

v_gene: TRBV14
j_gene: TRBJ1-5
abundance: NA
d_gene: NA
CDR3aa: CASSQDIRTDSNQPQHF
CDR3nt: TGTGCCAGCAGCCAAGATATACGGACAGATAGCAATCAGCCCCAGCATTTT